This TCR beta chain was profiled in a study of beta chain features in type 1 diabetes. Looking at the study overall: The patients were much like the healthy donors in age, gender and cell yields.

Whole-study findings and limits: The study found that naive, central memory and Treg TCRB repertoires appeared more similar in patients than in healthy donors.

Expressed TCRB transcripts were sequenced because the entire RNA isolate underwent reverse transcription. Approximately 3.6 million reads, on average, came from each naive, central memory and regulatory T cell sample. Clones were read by immunoSEQ multiplex PCR, and TCRdb kept only the in-frame ones, dropping some. The sample contains 430,000 or so clones, approximately 10% of which appear only once. On this clone: Its antigen is as yet unknown.

The CDR3 covers 13 residues. V lost 8 bases, J lost 4 bases, and 4 bases stayed unmatched. Looked up from germline, CDR1 is SEHNR and CDR2 is FQNEAQ (reference sequence). CD45RO/CCR7/CD25/CD127/CD95/CD27 separated CD4+ naive, central memory, regulatory and stem cell-like memory cells by sorting. This sequence originates from a woman aged 18-29 years in good health. Specimen: naive CD4+ T cells from blood. The rearrangement uses TRBV7-9 and TRBJ2-5, with TRBD1 matching 10 bases. This CDR3 is CASDRDRGETQYF. CDR3 sequence (DNA): TGTGCCAGCGATAGGGACAGGGGAGAGACCCAGTACTTC. Full variable domain (rest looked up from reference TRBV7-9 and TRBJ2-5): DTGVSQNPRHKITKRGQNVTFRCDPISEHNRLYWYRQTLGQGPEFLTYFQNEAQLEKSRLLSDRFSAERPKGSFSTLEIQRTEQGDSAMYLCASDRDRGETQYFGPGTRLLVL.